Below, 20 T cell receptor beta chains from the same sample are listed, as sequenced in a study of blood T cell repertoires in COVID-19. The data were produced by immunoSEQ multiplex PCR, yet TCRdb's version contains in-frame clones alone and is incomplete. Among 100,000 to 150,000 clones, 80% to 95% were seen once, and the ten largest hold around 2%. Material for sequencing was peripheral blood. These receptors all stem from a man aged 45-60 years with COVID-19, enrolled during active disease.

The chain employs TRBV7-3 and TRBJ1-6; TRBD1 matches 9 bases. Trimming took 5 bases from V and 7 from J; bases not matched to a gene: 6. The CDR3 runs 15 residues. Looked up from germline, CDR1 is SGHTA and CDR2 is FQGTGA. CDR3 bases: TGTGCCAGCAGCGTACAGGGGGCATGGAATTCACCCCTCCACTTT. Its translation: CASSVQGAWNSPLHF.

The chain links TRBV5-1 to TRBJ2-1; the D gene is possibly TRBD2 (6 bases). Trimming pared 4 bases from V and 5 bases from J, leaving 13 bases between. Germline loops: CDR1 SGHRS, CDR2 YFSETQ. The CDR3 runs 14 residues. This CDR3 is CASSPALANNEQFF. In DNA, the CDR3 is TGCGCCAGCAGCCCCGCCCTAGCGAACAATGAGCAGTTCTTC.

This sequence joins TRBV9 and TRBJ2-1, with 10 nucleotides matching TRBD2. Germline trimming cut 4 bases from V and 9 bases from J; bases unmatched to any gene: 7. Germline CDR1 reads SGDLS; CDR2 reads YYNGEE. The CDR3 spans 14 residues. The DNA for the CDR3 is TGTGCCAGCAGCCCTCGGGTAGCGGGGGGTGAGCAGTTCTTC. Translating gives CASSPRVAGGEQFF.

This chain links TRBV11-2 with TRBJ2-7; D remains unclear. Trimming removed 1 base from V and 3 bases from J, with 4 bases in between. Per the germline V gene, CDR1 is SGHAT and CDR2 is FQNNGV. This CDR3 is built from 12 residues. The CDR3 DNA follows: TGTGCCAGCAGCTTAGGAGACTACGAGCAGTACGTC. This encodes CASSLGDYEQYV.

The chain links TRBV6-5 to TRBJ2-5; 9 positions match TRBD2. CDR3 length: 13 residues. The ends lost 11 bases at V and 4 bases at J; junction bases unmatched: 8. Per germline, CDR1 MNHEY and CDR2 SVGAGI. The CDR3 sequence is CAGRVAGVETQYF. The DNA for the CDR3 is TGTGCCGGACGGGTAGCGGGAGTAGAGACCCAGTACTTC.

The chain employs TRBV7-3 and TRBJ1-1; D ambiguous. This CDR3 contains 13 residues. Germline loops: CDR1 SGHTA, CDR2 FQGTGA. Deletions cut 5 bases from V and 4 bases from J, with 11 bases between. The CDR3 nucleotides are TGTGCCAGCAGCGCCCAAGCCGGCACTGAAGCTTTCTTT. Its translation is CASSAQAGTEAFF.

This chain connects TRBV3-1 (or the pseudogene TRBV3-2) to TRBJ2-2, with D maybe TRBD2 (6 bases). Trimming took 0 bases from V and 5 from J, leaving 13 bases between them. The germline CDR1 and CDR2 sequences are LGHDT and YNNKEL (reference sequence). The CDR3 is made up of 16 amino acids. CDR3 loop: CASSQDGGTVTGELFF. The CDR3 DNA is TGTGCCAGCAGCCAAGATGGCGGGACCGTGACCGGGGAGCTGTTTTTT.

This clone turned up a few times. The V call is TRBV7-9, the J call TRBJ2-1, with TRBD1 matching over 8 bases. J was trimmed by 9 bases and V by 6 bases; bases with no gene match: 10. The CDR3 runs 14 residues. Germline V gene lookup returns CDR1 SEHNR and CDR2 FQNEAQ (reference sequence). The CDR3 spells CASSSMTGQGEQFF. CDR3 in DNA: TGTGCCAGCAGTTCTATGACAGGACAGGGTGAGCAGTTCTTC.

The chain couples TRBV5-4 to TRBJ2-3; 10 positions agree with TRBD1. This CDR3 is built from 15 residues. The germline V gene encodes CDR1 SGHNT and CDR2 YYREEE (reference sequence). J lost 1 base, V lost 5 bases, and 4 bases had no gene match. CDR3 region: CASRAGTGGTDTQYF. CDR3 DNA sequence: TGTGCCAGCAGGGCCGGGACAGGGGGCACAGATACGCAGTATTTT.

This clone was picked up one time. The chain couples TRBV20-1 to TRBJ1-1; D may be TRBD1 (5 bases). V shed 6 bases and J shed 8 bases, with 13 bases lying between them. There are 11 residues in the CDR3. Germline V gene data show CDR1 as DFQATT and CDR2 as SNEGSKA (reference sequence). The CDR3 DNA reads as TGCAGTGCCCGGAGGGGACGGGAAGCTTTCTTT. Translation gives CSARRGREAFF.

The CDR3 sequence: CASSLGPAGSEQFF. Here the CDR3 DNA reads TGTGCCAGCAGCTTAGGCCCCGCGGGATCTGAGCAGTTCTTC. The chain employs TRBV11-3 and TRBJ2-1, with D possibly TRBD2 on 6 matching bases. CDR1 is SGHNT and CDR2 is YENEEA in the germline V gene. The CDR3 has 14 amino acids. V gave up 1 base and J gave up 9 bases, with 13 bases separating them.

J is TRBJ2-7 and V is TRBV7-2, with 7 bases fitting TRBD2. The CDR3 extends over 14 amino acids. J gave up 3 bases and V 3 bases, and 5 bases lay outside the gene matches. The germline V gene encodes CDR1 SGHTA and CDR2 FQGNSA. DNA for the CDR3: TGTGCCAGCAGCTTGGCGGGAGTCGGCTACGAGCAGTACTTC. It encodes CASSLAGVGYEQYF.

In this sample, this clone turned up once. The chain employs TRBV29-1 and TRBJ1-2, with D possibly matching TRBD1 (5 bases). V dropped 3 bases and J dropped 4 bases, with 6 bases sitting between them. Germline assignment: CDR1 SQVTM and CDR2 ANQGSEA. CDR3 length: 11 amino acids. CDR3 in DNA: TGCAGCGTTGACAGGGCCTATGGCTACACCTTC. This codes for CSVDRAYGYTF.

The chain links TRBV6-5 to TRBJ1-3; the D gene is possibly TRBD1 (5 bases). Germline CDR1 reads MNHEY; CDR2 reads SVGAGI. CDR3 length equals 14 residues. V lost 6 bases and J 0 bases, leaving 9 bases between the germline ends. The DNA for the CDR3 is TGTGCCAGCAGACAGGCCACCTCTGGAAACACCATATATTTT. Protein product: CASRQATSGNTIYF.

The CDR3 loop reads CASSQEASGRSYEQYF. The CDR3 DNA follows: TGTGCCAGCAGCCAAGAGGCTAGCGGCCGCTCCTACGAGCAGTACTTC. The genes are TRBV14 and TRBJ2-7, with 7 bases identical to TRBD2. Germline V gene sequence: CDR1 SGHDN, CDR2 FVKESK. The CDR3 has 16 amino acids. With V trimmed by 0 bases and J by 0 bases, 5 bases remained unmatched.

The chain recombines TRBV4-3 with TRBJ2-1; unclear D gene. The CDR3 has 16 amino acids. Germline CDR1 is LGHNA and CDR2 is YSLEER. Trimming left V 1 base short and J 0 bases short, with 10 bases between. The CDR3 reads CASSQGLRSSYNEQFF. The CDR3 DNA follows: TGCGCCAGCAGCCAAGGTTTACGGTCCTCCTACAATGAGCAGTTCTTC.

The chain employs TRBV11-2 and TRBJ1-6; 7 bases map to TRBD1. The V and J ends lost 2 bases and 4 bases, in that order; junction bases with no gene match: 8. Germline V gives CDR1 SGHAT, CDR2 FQNNGV. The CDR3 is 17 amino acids. The CDR3 region has the DNA TGTGCCAGCAGCTTAACTACAGGGGAGTATTATAATTCACCCCTCCACTTT. Encoded protein: CASSLTTGEYYNSPLHF. Filled out from reference TRBV11-2 and TRBJ1-6, the complete variable domain reads EAGVAQSPRYKIIEKRQSVAFWCNPISGHATLYWYQQILGQGPKLLIQFQNNGVVDDSQLPKDRFSAERLKGVDSTLKIQPAKLEDSAVYLCASSLTTGEYYNSPLHFGNGTRLTVT.

The rearrangement links TRBV27 to TRBJ1-1; D unclear. This CDR3 comprises 14 residues. Germline assignment: CDR1 MNHEY and CDR2 SMNVEV (reference sequence). V was trimmed by 5 bases and J by 4 bases, leaving 14 bases between them. CDR3 nucleotide sequence: TGTGCCAGCAGTCTCAGCGGGTATCCCACTGAAGCTTTCTTT. This gives the protein CASSLSGYPTEAFF.

V is TRBV29-1 and J is TRBJ2-1, with 9 positions matching TRBD2. The CDR3 has 16 residues. Germline V lookup: CDR1 SQVTM, CDR2 ANQGSEA. The V segment lost 6 bases and the J segment 2 bases; nucleotides outside the gene matches: 11. CDR3 in DNA: TGCAGCGTCAAAATAGCGGGAGAGGAAGCCTACAATGAGCAGTTCTTC. Encoded protein: CSVKIAGEEAYNEQFF.

The V gene is TRBV11-2, the J gene TRBJ2-1; TRBD2 aligns across 9 bases. The trim removed 5 bases at V and 4 bases at J, leaving 18 bases unmatched. Per the germline V gene, CDR1 is SGHAT and CDR2 is FQNNGV. The CDR3 extends over 19 amino acids. CDR3 nucleotide sequence: TGTGCCAGCAGCGGAGGGGTTATGCGGCGGGAGGGCCCGTACAATGAGCAGTTCTTC. As protein: CASSGGVMRREGPYNEQFF.